This record looks at one TCR beta chain sequence and its context. No antigen is known for it. This CDR3 is 17 amino acids long. V was shortened by 0 bases and J by 8 bases, with 17 bases between the two germline ends. Germline CDR1 reads MNHEY; CDR2 reads SMNVEV (reference sequence). This entry is derived from a study of cytomegalovirus exposure and HLA in healthy donors. General study points: According to reports, the classifier identified cytomegalovirus status with high specificity and sensitivity.

The protocol was immunoSEQ multiplex PCR, while the TCRdb copy is restricted to in-frame clones and leaves out a portion. The sample yields 220,000 or so clones, just over 90% seen once. The sequence came from a woman between 18 and 29 years old in good health and CMV-seronegative. J is TRBJ1-6 and V is TRBV27; perhaps TRBD1 as D (5 bases). Sequenced material: PBMCs. In nucleotides, the CDR3 is TGTGCCAGCAGTTTATCGCAGGGTGGCACACACCATTCACCCCTCCACTTT. Protein product: CASSLSQGGTHHSPLHF.